The entry below gives a single TCR beta chain sequence along with its context. This entry is derived from a study of blood T cell repertoires in COVID-19. The wider study: Samples came from the United States, Italy and Spain, spanning acute and convalescent COVID-19. The analysed material was cDNA or gDNA that came from T cells, B-cell-depleted T cells, or PBMCs.

Trimming removed 4 bases from V and 3 bases from J, with 9 bases in between. The CDR3 contains 13 residues. Original processing notes: Reference gene primer amplification gave nucleated cell count estimates. Only in-frame clones appear in the TCRdb table, and some are missing; sequencing was by immunoSEQ multiplex PCR. V and J calls and clone size are given by that table; D and trimming were obtained from the DNA. The table records approximately 120,000 clones, over 75% of them present only once. The source material was peripheral blood. The receptor's source is a middle-aged man with acute or convalescent COVID-19. The rearrangement links TRBV12-3 or TRBV12-4 to TRBJ1-2; no clear D. The chain's CDR3 is CASSSSLHYGYTF. The CDR3 nucleotides are TGTGCCAGCAGTTCGAGTCTGCACTATGGCTACACCTTC.